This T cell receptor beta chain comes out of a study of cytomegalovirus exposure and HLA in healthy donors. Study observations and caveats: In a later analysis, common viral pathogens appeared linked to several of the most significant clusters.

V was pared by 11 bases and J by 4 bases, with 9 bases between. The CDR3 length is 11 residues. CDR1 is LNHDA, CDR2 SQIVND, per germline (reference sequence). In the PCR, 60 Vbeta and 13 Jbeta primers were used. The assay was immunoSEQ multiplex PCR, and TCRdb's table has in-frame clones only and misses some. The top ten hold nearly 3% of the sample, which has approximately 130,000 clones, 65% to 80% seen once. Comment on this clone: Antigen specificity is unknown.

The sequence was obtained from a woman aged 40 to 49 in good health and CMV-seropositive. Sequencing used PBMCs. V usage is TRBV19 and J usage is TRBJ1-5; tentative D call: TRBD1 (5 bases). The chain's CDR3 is CAGGKNQPQHF. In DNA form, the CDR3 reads TGTGCCGGGGGGAAGAATCAGCCCCAGCATTTT.